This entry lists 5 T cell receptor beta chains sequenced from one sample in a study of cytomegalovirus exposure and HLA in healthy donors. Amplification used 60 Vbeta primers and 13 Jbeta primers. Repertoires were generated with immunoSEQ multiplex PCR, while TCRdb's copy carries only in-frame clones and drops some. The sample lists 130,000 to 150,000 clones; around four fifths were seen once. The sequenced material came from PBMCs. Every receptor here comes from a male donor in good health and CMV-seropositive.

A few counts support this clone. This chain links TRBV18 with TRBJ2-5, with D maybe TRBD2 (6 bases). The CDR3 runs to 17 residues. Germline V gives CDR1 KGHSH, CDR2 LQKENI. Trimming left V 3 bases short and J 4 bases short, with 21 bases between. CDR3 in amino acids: CASSPLLGRDSGETQYF. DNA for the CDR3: TGTGCCAGCTCACCGCTTTTAGGACGGGACTCGGGAGAGACCCAGTACTTC.

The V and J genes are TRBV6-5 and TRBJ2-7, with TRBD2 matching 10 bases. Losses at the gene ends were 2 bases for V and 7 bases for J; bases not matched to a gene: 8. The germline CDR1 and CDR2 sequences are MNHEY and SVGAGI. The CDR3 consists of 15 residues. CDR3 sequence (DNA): TGTGCCAGCAGTTACGGGGGGGAGACTAGCGGGGAGCAGTACTTC. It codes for CASSYGGETSGEQYF.

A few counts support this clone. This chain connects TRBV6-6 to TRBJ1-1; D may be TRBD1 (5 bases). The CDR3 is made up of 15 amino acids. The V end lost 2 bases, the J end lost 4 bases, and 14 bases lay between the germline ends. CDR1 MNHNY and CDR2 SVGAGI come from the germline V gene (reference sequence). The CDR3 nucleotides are TGTGCCAGCAGTTACGACTCGGGGGTTGGCACTGAAGCTTTCTTT. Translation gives CASSYDSGVGTEAFF.

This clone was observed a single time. DNA for the CDR3: TGTGCCAGCAGTTTAGTCGACAGGGGGCTAGAGACCCAGTACTTC. This gives the protein CASSLVDRGLETQYF. The rearrangement uses TRBV28 and TRBJ2-5; 10 bases are shared with TRBD1. This CDR3 is built from 15 residues. Germline CDR1 is MDHEN and CDR2 is SYDVKM. Trimming cost V 2 bases and J 4 bases; bases outside gene matches: 4.

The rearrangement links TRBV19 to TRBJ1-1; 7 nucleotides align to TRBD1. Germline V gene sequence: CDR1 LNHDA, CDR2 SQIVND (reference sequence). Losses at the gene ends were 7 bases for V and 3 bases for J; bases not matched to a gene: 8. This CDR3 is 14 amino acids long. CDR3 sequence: CASIRDSLYTEAFF. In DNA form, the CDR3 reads TGTGCCAGTATACGGGACAGTCTGTACACTGAAGCTTTCTTT.